Listed here is a single TCR beta chain. The germline V and J ends were trimmed by 0 bases and 0 bases, with 7 bases remaining between them. CDR3 length: 16 residues. CDR1 and CDR2 from the germline V gene are SGDLS and YYNGEE. The sample comes from a study of T cell changes during pregnancy in multiple sclerosis. Produced via immunoSEQ multiplex PCR; TCRdb's table is partial and in-frame only. There are some 43,000 clones in the sample; 90% occur only once, and 1.4% to 1.5% lies in the top ten. The TCR was taken from a female donor in good health, enrolled as a control in a pregnancy study. The sample here was peripheral blood, taken in the first trimester of pregnancy. V is TRBV9 and J is TRBJ1-6; D is undetermined. The DNA for the CDR3 is TGTGCCAGCAGCGTAGGCTCTAGCTCCTATAATTCACCCCTCCACTTT. Residues: CASSVGSSSYNSPLHF.